The entry below describes one TCR beta chain. Its antigen remains unidentified. This specimen belongs to a study of glioma-infiltrating T cells. CDR1 SGHTA and CDR2 FQGNSA come from the germline V gene. This CDR3 spans 15 amino acids. V trimming: 1 base; J trimming: 4 bases; junction bases outside the gene matches: 6. Study results and limitations: Gliomas, especially low-grade, showed above-expected tissue-blood divergence; non-neoplastic patients showed below. Only very few CDR3 sequences appeared in both tissue and blood.

Using RNA template, CDR3s of TCR alpha and beta were amplified with iRepertoire arm-PCR. Tissue mRNA or PBMC total RNA, roughly 100-400 ng, went into one-step reverse transcription and amplification. Using its own MiXCR run on the multiplex PCR reads, TCRdb lists one record per CDR3 protein. Altogether over 90,000 distinct CDR3 sequences are present, about 30% being singletons, with the ten largest covering approximately 43%. Sequencing was performed on glioma tissue, nonneoplastic brain tissue, or PBMCs (not recorded which). This clonotype was sampled from a human donor with low-grade glioma or glioblastoma, undergoing nonglioma brain surgery, or in good health (not recorded which). The chain employs TRBV7-2 and TRBJ1-2, with 7 positions matching TRBD1. Here the CDR3 DNA reads TGTGCCAGCAGCTTAGTAGCTGGACAGGCCTATGGCTACACCTTC. Its translation: CASSLVAGQAYGYTF.